Below, 17 T cell receptor beta chains from the same sample are listed, as sequenced in a study of identical twins. TCRdb itself ran the 5' RACE reads through MiXCR, one entry per CDR3 protein. The sample has about 920,000 distinct CDR3 sequences; approximately 13% are singletons. This same sample was also taken into another study, of yellow fever vaccine responses in identical twins.

The specimen sequenced was PBMCs. These receptors all come from a woman aged 18-29 years in good health.

The genes are TRBV12-3 or TRBV12-4 and TRBJ2-5; TRBD2 aligns across 7 bases. The CDR3 spans 13 residues. Trimming at V came to 7 bases and at J to 2 bases, leaving 4 bases not matched to a gene. This chain's CDR3 is CASTWEGQETQYF. The CDR3 coding sequence is TGTGCCAGCACTTGGGAGGGACAAGAGACCCAGTACTTC.

This clonotype occurred a few times. The genes are TRBV10-3 and TRBJ1-1; TRBD1 is a possible D gene (5 bases). Germline CDR1 ENHRY, CDR2 SYGVKD. CDR3 length: 15 residues. V was clipped by 3 bases and J by 0 bases, with 11 bases between them. The CDR3, as DNA: TGTGCCATCAGTGATCACGCGACAGTGAACACTGAAGCTTTCTTT. Protein product: CAISDHATVNTEAFF.

As DNA, the CDR3 is TGTGCCAGCAGCCAAGATAAAAGGGCCAGGGAGTATATCGGGGAGCTGTTTTTT. This sequence encodes CASSQDKRAREYIGELFF. The V and J genes are TRBV14 and TRBJ2-2, with D perhaps assigned TRBD1 or TRBD2 (5 bases each). Looked up from germline, CDR1 is SGHDN and CDR2 is FVKESK. The CDR3 sequence is 18 residues long. Trimming removed 0 bases from V and 7 bases from J, with 21 bases in between. The entire variable domain, with the rest obtained from reference TRBV14 and TRBJ2-2, is as follows: EAGVTQFPSHSVIEKGQTVTLRCDPISGHDNLYWYRRVMGKEIKFLLHFVKESKQDESGMPNNRFLAERTGGTYSTLKVQPAELEDSGVYFCASSQDKRAREYIGELFFGEGSRLTVL.

This clonotype was detected ten times or more. The chain combines TRBV29-1 with TRBJ1-1; a possible D gene is TRBD1 (6 bases). CDR3 length equals 10 residues. V was trimmed by 7 bases and J by 7 bases, leaving 10 bases between them. The V gene's germline CDR1 is SQVTM and CDR2 ANQGSEA. CDR3 protein: CSAGQFEAFF. As DNA, the CDR3 is TGCAGCGCTGGACAGTTTGAAGCTTTCTTT.

This clonotype was counted ten times or more. The genes are TRBV11-2 and TRBJ1-2; D unresolved. Trimming removed 7 bases from V and 1 base from J, with 4 bases in between. CDR1 SGHAT and CDR2 FQNNGV come from the germline V gene. The CDR3 covers 11 residues. The CDR3 DNA follows: TGTGCCAGCAACAGTAACTATGGCTACACCTTC. Its translation: CASNSNYGYTF.

This clonotype was picked up many times. The rearrangement uses TRBV12-3 or TRBV12-4 and TRBJ2-2, with 10 bases lining up with TRBD1. The length of the CDR3 is 14 residues. Trimming took 6 bases from V and 4 from J; bases not matched to a gene: 2. The CDR3 region has the DNA TGTGCCAGCAGCCGGACAGGGGGCACCGGGGAGCTGTTTTTT. Protein: CASSRTGGTGELFF.

This clonotype was found many times. V and J are TRBV11-2 and TRBJ1-1; TRBD1 matches at 11 bases. Germline trimming cut 5 bases from V and 5 bases from J; bases unmatched to any gene: 7. Germline assignment: CDR1 SGHAT and CDR2 FQNNGV. This CDR3 has 15 amino acids. The chain's CDR3 is CASSTGTGGVTEAFF. CDR3 DNA: TGTGCCAGCAGCACCGGGACAGGGGGTGTAACTGAAGCTTTCTTT.

This clonotype was counted a few times. The chain carries TRBV4-1 and TRBJ2-5, with a weak D call TRBD2 (5 bases). CDR1 is MGHRA and CDR2 is YSYEKL in the germline V gene. The CDR3 runs 15 residues. V dropped 1 base and J dropped 1 base, with 10 bases sitting between them. Written as DNA, the CDR3 is TGCGCCAGCAGCCAAGGGCCTAGCCTCCAAGAGACCCAGTACTTC. Translated, it gives CASSQGPSLQETQYF.

This rearrangement joins TRBV20-1 to TRBJ2-7, with D unresolved. This CDR3 contains 12 residues. Trimming cost V 3 bases and J 3 bases, with 9 bases left between them. Looked up from germline, CDR1 is DFQATT and CDR2 is SNEGSKA (reference sequence). The DNA for the CDR3 is TGCAGTGCTAGGTACTCTGGCTACGAGCAGTACTTC. Amino acid sequence: CSARYSGYEQYF.

This clonotype was counted between two and nine times. The chain employs TRBV7-3 and TRBJ2-6, with D possibly matching TRBD1 (6 bases). The CDR3 length is 17 residues. V lost 1 base, J lost 4 bases, and 14 bases lay in between. Germline CDR1 is SGHTA and CDR2 is FQGTGA. In nucleotides, the CDR3 is TGTGCCAGCAGCTTAAGAGGGGGAGAGTTCGGGGCCAACGTCCTGACTTTC. Translating gives CASSLRGGEFGANVLTF.

The chain carries TRBV5-1 and TRBJ2-1; no clear D gene. Germline values: CDR1 SGHRS, CDR2 YFSETQ. The length of the CDR3 is 15 residues. Trimming cost V 4 bases and J 0 bases, with 11 bases left between them. The CDR3: CASSTTASSYNEQFF. The CDR3 region has the DNA TGCGCCAGCAGCACCACTGCAAGCTCCTACAATGAGCAGTTCTTC.

The gene calls are TRBV3-1 and TRBJ2-3; D remains unclear. The CDR3 is 14 residues long. V was clipped by 0 bases and J by 8 bases, with 12 bases between them. Germline lookup yields CDR1 LGHDT and CDR2 YNNKEL (reference sequence). The CDR3, as DNA: TGTGCCAGCAGCCAAGATATGCCCGGGCCTACGCAGTATTTT. It codes for CASSQDMPGPTQYF.

A few counts support this clonotype. CDR3 sequence (DNA): TGCGCCAGCAGCACAGGGGACAGCCCCTACGAGCAGTACTTC. Its protein product is CASSTGDSPYEQYF. The rearrangement joins TRBV5-1 to TRBJ2-7, with 7 nucleotides matching TRBD1. This CDR3 is built from 14 residues. The V and J ends lost 4 bases and 2 bases, in that order; junction bases with no gene match: 6. Germline V CDR1 and CDR2: SGHRS, YFSETQ.

This clonotype was counted a few times. The genes are TRBV20-1 and TRBJ2-1; TRBD1 is a possible D gene (6 bases). The germline CDR1 and CDR2 sequences are DFQATT and SNEGSKA (reference sequence). There are 15 residues in the CDR3. Trimming stripped 2 bases from V and 3 bases from J, with 14 bases between. CDR3 nucleotide sequence: TGCAGTGCTAGAAACCAGGGGCGAAACTACAATGAGCAGTTCTTC. Its translation: CSARNQGRNYNEQFF.

The CDR3 region has the DNA TGCAGTGCTAGAGATTCTAGCGGGAGGGGAGATACGCAGTATTTT. Its protein is CSARDSSGRGDTQYF. The J gene is TRBJ2-3, the V gene TRBV20-1, with 12 bases matching TRBD2. This CDR3 contains 15 residues. From germline, CDR1 is DFQATT and CDR2 SNEGSKA (reference sequence). With V trimmed by 0 bases and J by 5 bases, 3 bases remained unmatched.

V and J are TRBV12-3 or TRBV12-4 and TRBJ2-1; TRBD2 aligns across 15 bases. The CDR3 has 15 residues. Trimming cost V 5 bases and J 7 bases; bases outside gene matches: 3. DNA for the CDR3: TGTGCCAGCAGTCACGGGACTAGCGGGGGGAATGAGCAGTTCTTC. This encodes CASSHGTSGGNEQFF.

The CDR3 DNA reads as TGTGCCAGCAGCTTAGAGTTTGGAGGCCCGAACACCGGGGAGCTGTTTTTT. Amino acids: CASSLEFGGPNTGELFF. This chain links TRBV7-6 with TRBJ2-2; tentatively, D is TRBD2 (5 bases). Germline CDR1 SGHVS, CDR2 FNYEAQ. Trimming left V 1 base short and J 0 bases short, with 12 bases between. The CDR3 contains 17 residues.